Shown below are 7 T cell receptor beta chains from a single sample sequenced in a study of T-cell reconstitution after alpha-beta-depleted transplantation in children. TCRbeta library construction was performed incorporating unique molecular identifiers. TCRdb processed the PCR reads anew with MiXCR; each CDR3 protein has one entry. Counted here are around 960,000 distinct CDR3 sequences, about 26% occurring once; the ten biggest clones make up more than 25%. Here the sequenced sample was PBMCs, mostly from graft donor cells, taken 360 days after TCRalphabeta/CD19-depleted stem cell transplant. The receptors stem from a boy under three years old who had a stem cell transplant for SCID, so the T cells may come from the graft donor.

The J gene is TRBJ2-5, the V gene TRBV24-1; no firm D call. Per the germline V gene, CDR1 is KGHDR and CDR2 is SFDVKD. The germline V and J ends were trimmed by 0 bases and 9 bases, with 16 bases remaining between them. There are 15 residues in the CDR3. The CDR3 here is CATSDLREGIKAQYF. The CDR3 nucleotides are TGTGCCACCAGTGATTTGCGCGAAGGGATCAAGGCCCAGTACTTC.

In this sample, this clonotype turned up many times. This chain joins TRBV4-1 and TRBJ2-1; TRBD1 matches at 9 bases. The CDR3 loop spans 15 amino acids. V trimming: 4 bases; J trimming: 5 bases; junction bases outside the gene matches: 6. Germline V gives CDR1 MGHRA, CDR2 YSYEKL. CDR3 DNA: TGCGCCAGCAGCCTGACCGGGACAGGGAACAATGAGCAGTTCTTC. Protein sequence: CASSLTGTGNNEQFF.

This chain uses TRBV11-2 with TRBJ2-1; tentatively, D is TRBD2 (5 bases). CDR1 and CDR2 from the germline V gene are SGHAT and FQNNGV. V was trimmed by 4 bases and J by 6 bases, leaving 22 bases between them. This CDR3 comprises 17 residues. CDR3 region: CASSSRPGSLGSNEQFF. For the CDR3, the DNA is TGTGCCAGCAGCTCCCGCCCCGGGTCCCTTGGGAGCAATGAGCAGTTCTTC.

This chain uses TRBV10-3 with TRBJ1-3; maybe TRBD1 (5 bases). Germline V gene data show CDR1 as ENHRY and CDR2 as SYGVKD. The CDR3 length is 15 residues. The V end lost 5 bases, the J end lost 2 bases, and 13 bases lay between the germline ends. DNA for the CDR3: TGTGCCATCAGTCAGTTTCGGGGGACTGGAAACACCATATATTTT. It translates to CAISQFRGTGNTIYF.

The chain is built from TRBV3-1 and TRBJ1-3; D may be TRBD1 (5 bases). The CDR3 is made up of 15 amino acids. CDR1 LGHDT and CDR2 YNNKEL come from the germline V gene (reference sequence). V was shortened by 1 base and J by 4 bases, with 11 bases between the two germline ends. The CDR3 loop reads CASSQGGVRGNTIYF. The CDR3 nucleotides are TGTGCCAGCAGCCAAGGAGGGGTTCGCGGAAACACCATATATTTT.

Only a few counts were recorded for this clonotype. The chain employs TRBV20-1 and TRBJ1-2; 9 bases line up with TRBD1. The germline gives CDR1 DFQATT, CDR2 SNEGSKA (reference sequence). Trimming took 6 bases from V and 4 from J; bases not matched to a gene: 12. The CDR3 covers 15 residues. The CDR3 reads CSAPSQDRGVYGYTF. In DNA, the CDR3 is TGCAGTGCCCCGTCCCAGGACAGGGGCGTCTATGGCTACACCTTC.

This clonotype has more than one count but fewer than ten. The chain links TRBV12-3 or TRBV12-4 to TRBJ1-3; D is possibly TRBD1 (6 bases). This CDR3 has 15 residues. The germline V and J ends were trimmed by 6 bases and 0 bases, with 12 bases remaining between them. DNA for the CDR3: TGTGCCAGCAGCCGCCTGACAGGCTCTGGAAACACCATATATTTT. Protein: CASSRLTGSGNTIYF.